In this sample, the clone carrying this T cell receptor beta chain turned up a few times. Researchers ran the PCR with 60 Vbeta and 13 Jbeta primers. The protocol was immunoSEQ multiplex PCR, while the TCRdb copy is restricted to in-frame clones and leaves out a portion. The sample has 110,000 or so clones, around 77% seen once. The ends lost 0 bases at V and 6 bases at J; junction bases unmatched: 2. Germline V gene lookup returns CDR1 PRHDT and CDR2 FYEKMQ (reference sequence). The CDR3 sequence is 13 residues long. The data were taken from a study of cytomegalovirus exposure and HLA in healthy donors.

The specimen sequenced was PBMCs. The chain has TRBV13 and TRBJ2-7, with 7 bases that match TRBD2. The receptor's source is a woman in her thirties in good health and CMV-seropositive. The CDR3 DNA is TGTGCCAGCAGCTTAGGGCTAGCGGTCGAGCAGTACTTC. Protein sequence: CASSLGLAVEQYF.